The 16 T cell receptor beta chains presented below share a single source sample, sequenced in a study of persistence of HIV-infected CD4 T cells. The antigens of these receptors remain unknown. The libraries were made with immunoSEQ version 4 in survey mode. TCRdb keeps only in-frame clones here, not all; method: immunoSEQ multiplex PCR. The data contain a few thousand clones, roughly 70% of them singletons. Cells were stimulated with CMV-infected fibroblast lysates at about 9.4 ug/mL. CD4+ T cells upregulating both CD40 ligand and CD69 were sorted as responding cells. The source was CD4+ T cells sorted from PBMCs after approximately 20-hour stimulation, collected from a patient who received antiretroviral therapy. These receptors all stem from an adult man with HIV who was CMV-seropositive.

The V and J genes are TRBV7-8 and TRBJ2-3, with D possibly being TRBD1 (6 bases). Trimming left V 1 base short and J 8 bases short, with 10 bases between. CDR1 and CDR2 from the germline V gene are SGHVS and FQNEAQ. There are 13 residues in the CDR3. This CDR3 reads CASSLGHRATQYF. As DNA, the CDR3 is TGTGCCAGCAGCTTAGGCCACAGGGCTACGCAGTATTTT.

The chain carries TRBV14 and TRBJ1-1; 8 nucleotides match TRBD1. Losses at the gene ends were 1 base for V and 6 bases for J; bases not matched to a gene: 1. This CDR3 has 13 amino acids. Germline V CDR1 and CDR2: SGHDN, FVKESK. The CDR3 DNA is TGTGCCAGCAGCCAAGGGACAGGGCCTGAAGCTTTCTTT. It codes for CASSQGTGPEAFF.

This chain connects TRBV7-2 to TRBJ2-7, with D tentatively TRBD2 (7 bases). The CDR3 runs 13 residues. Per germline, CDR1 SGHTA and CDR2 FQGNSA. Deletions cut 3 bases from V and 4 bases from J, with 10 bases between. The CDR3 sequence: CASSFGGPYEQYF. CDR3 in DNA: TGTGCCAGCAGCTTCGGGGGGCCTTACGAGCAGTACTTC.

This clone was detected only a few times. This chain connects TRBV11-3 to TRBJ2-3; D is possibly TRBD1 (6 bases). The CDR3 is made up of 14 amino acids. The V gene's germline CDR1 is SGHNT and CDR2 YENEEA. Trimming stripped 5 bases from V and 5 bases from J, with 14 bases between. This CDR3 is CASSQDGTLDTQYF. Here the CDR3 DNA reads TGTGCCAGCAGCCAAGATGGGACACTAGATACGCAGTATTTT.

The chain employs TRBV20-1 and TRBJ2-7; the D gene could be TRBD1 or TRBD2 (5 bases each). The germline CDR1 and CDR2 sequences are DFQATT and SNEGSKA (reference sequence). The CDR3 contains 10 residues. Trimming left V 6 bases short and J 5 bases short, with 8 bases between. CDR3 nucleotide sequence: TGCAGTGCCGGGACCAACGAGCAGTACTTC. This sequence encodes CSAGTNEQYF.

By sample share, this clone is large. The chain has TRBV20-1 and TRBJ1-5; 7 bases map to TRBD1. Germline values: CDR1 DFQATT, CDR2 SNEGSKA (reference sequence). With 5 bases clipped from V and 11 bases from J, the junction kept 15 bases outside the gene matches. The CDR3 totals 14 residues. The CDR3: CSAGESTGPQAQHF. CDR3 coding DNA: TGCAGTGCTGGTGAATCGACAGGGCCCCAGGCCCAGCATTTT.

This chain uses TRBV6-5 with TRBJ2-1; D unresolved. The germline V and J ends were trimmed by 2 bases and 11 bases, with 13 bases remaining between them. This CDR3 is built from 13 residues. The germline V gene has CDR1 MNHEY and CDR2 SVGAGI. The DNA for the CDR3 is TGTGCCAGCAGTTACACCGACAAGGCTCAGCAGTTCTTC. Translating gives CASSYTDKAQQFF.

The J gene is TRBJ2-2, the V gene TRBV5-1, with TRBD2 matching over 9 bases. The CDR3 length is 12 residues. The J segment lost 12 bases and the V segment lost 4 bases, leaving 4 bases of the junction unmatched. CDR1 and CDR2 from the germline V gene are SGHRS and YFSETQ. The CDR3 bases are TGCGCCAGCAGCATAGGACTAGCGCAGCTGTTTTTT. Amino acid sequence: CASSIGLAQLFF.

Worth noting for this clone: This CDR3 is also generated by other DNA sequences in the sample. The rearrangement joins TRBV7-2 to TRBJ1-3; no clear D. Germline V lookup: CDR1 SGHTA, CDR2 FQGNSA. V lost 5 bases, J lost 0 bases, and 14 bases lay in between. The CDR3 sequence is 16 residues long. Here the CDR3 DNA reads TGTGCCAGCAGCCCTCAACGGCGAAACTCTGGAAACACCATATATTTT. This encodes CASSPQRRNSGNTIYF.

This chain joins TRBV6-2 or TRBV6-3 and TRBJ1-2; 9 nucleotides line up with TRBD1. The CDR3 spans 16 residues. Trimming at V came to 6 bases and at J to 2 bases, leaving 10 bases not matched to a gene. Looked up from germline, CDR1 is MNHEY and CDR2 is SVGEGT. This CDR3 reads CASSSQGATANYGYTF. In nucleotides, the CDR3 is TGTGCCAGCAGCTCACAGGGGGCCACTGCCAACTATGGCTACACCTTC.

The rearrangement links TRBV18 to TRBJ1-4; no clear D. V was shortened by 5 bases and J by 7 bases, with 11 bases between the two germline ends. There are 13 residues in the CDR3. CDR1 is KGHSH, CDR2 LQKENI, per germline. The CDR3 region is CASSKGLGEKLFF. In DNA, the CDR3 is TGTGCCAGCTCAAAAGGGTTAGGTGAAAAACTGTTTTTT.

This clone is judged medium-sized. The rearrangement joins TRBV3-1 (or the pseudogene TRBV3-2) to TRBJ1-2; D is possibly TRBD1 (5 bases). Trimming cost V 6 bases and J 3 bases, with 14 bases left between them. CDR1 LGHDT and CDR2 YNNKEL come from the germline V gene (reference sequence). CDR3 length equals 14 residues. The CDR3 coding sequence is TGTGCCAGCAGTCCGGGACCGAACCACTATGGCTACACCTTC. Its translation: CASSPGPNHYGYTF.

The chain combines TRBV5-1 with TRBJ2-7; 8 bases agree with TRBD1. Germline CDR1 SGHRS, CDR2 YFSETQ. The CDR3 loop spans 12 amino acids. The junction had 4 bases not matched to a gene; V was cut back by 6 bases and J by 5 bases. The CDR3 DNA reads TGCGCCAGCACCCGGACAGGGAACGAGCAGTACTTC. Translating it yields CASTRTGNEQYF.

In this sample, this clone is medium-sized. The chain recombines TRBV4-3 with TRBJ1-5; a weak D match, TRBD1 (5 bases). This CDR3 has 15 amino acids. CDR1 and CDR2 (germline): LGHNA, YSLEER. V lost 0 bases and J 5 bases, leaving 11 bases between the germline ends. CDR3 DNA: TGCGCCAGCAGCCAAGAATACGGGGCGGATCAGCCCCAGCATTTT. Protein product: CASSQEYGADQPQHF.

V gene TRBV6-5 combines with J gene TRBJ1-4; TRBD1 matches 11 bases. CDR3 length: 15 amino acids. V trimming: 8 bases; J trimming: 7 bases; junction bases outside the gene matches: 9. Germline V gives CDR1 MNHEY, CDR2 SVGAGI. DNA of the CDR3: TGTGCCAGCCGGTTTTCGGGACAGGGGGTTGAAAAACTGTTTTTT. Its protein is CASRFSGQGVEKLFF.

This clone was observed a handful of times. This chain connects TRBV18 to TRBJ1-2, with 9 bases lining up with TRBD1. CDR3 length: 13 residues. After removal of 6 bases from V and 8 bases from J, the junction contained 7 bases not matched to a gene. Germline V gives CDR1 KGHSH, CDR2 LQKENI. CDR3 protein: CASSPGQGWGYTF. CDR3 nucleotides: TGTGCCAGCTCTCCGGGACAGGGTTGGGGCTACACCTTC.